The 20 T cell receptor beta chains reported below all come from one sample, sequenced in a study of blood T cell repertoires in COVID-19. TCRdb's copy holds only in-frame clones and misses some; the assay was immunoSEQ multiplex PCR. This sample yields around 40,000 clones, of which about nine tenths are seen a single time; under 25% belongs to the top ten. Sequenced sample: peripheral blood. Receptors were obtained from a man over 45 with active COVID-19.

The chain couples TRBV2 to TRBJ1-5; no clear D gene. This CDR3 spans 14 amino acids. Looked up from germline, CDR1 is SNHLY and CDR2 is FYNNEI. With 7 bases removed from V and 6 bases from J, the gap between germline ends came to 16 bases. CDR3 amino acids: CASNFGEWVQPQHF. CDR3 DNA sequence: TGTGCCAGCAATTTTGGGGAGTGGGTTCAGCCCCAGCATTTT. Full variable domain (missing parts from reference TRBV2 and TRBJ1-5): EPEVTQTPSHQVTQMGQEVILRCVPISNHLYFYWYRQILGQKVEFLVSFYNNEISEKSEIFDDQFSVERPDGSNFTLKIRSTKLEDSAMYFCASNFGEWVQPQHFGDGTRLSIL.

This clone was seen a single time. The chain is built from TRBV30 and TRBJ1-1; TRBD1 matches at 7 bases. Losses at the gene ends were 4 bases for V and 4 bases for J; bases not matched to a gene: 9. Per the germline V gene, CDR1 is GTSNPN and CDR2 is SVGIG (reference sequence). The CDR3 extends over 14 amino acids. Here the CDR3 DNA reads TGTGCCTGGATGGGAAAGGGGGCAGTCACTGAAGCTTTCTTT. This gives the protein CAWMGKGAVTEAFF.

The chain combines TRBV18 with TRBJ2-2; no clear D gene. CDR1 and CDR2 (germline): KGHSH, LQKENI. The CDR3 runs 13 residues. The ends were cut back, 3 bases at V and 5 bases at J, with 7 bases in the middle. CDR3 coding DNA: TGTGCCAGCTCACCCTCGGAGACCGGGGAGCTGTTTTTT. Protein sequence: CASSPSETGELFF.

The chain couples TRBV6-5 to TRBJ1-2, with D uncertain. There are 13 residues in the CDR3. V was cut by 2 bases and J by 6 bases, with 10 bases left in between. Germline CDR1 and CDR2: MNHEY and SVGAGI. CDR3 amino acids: CASSYAGGDGYTF. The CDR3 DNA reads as TGTGCCAGCAGTTACGCCGGTGGAGATGGCTACACCTTC.

The CDR3 here is CASSVARGLAEHTGELFF. In DNA, the CDR3 is TGTGCCAGCAGCGTAGCAAGGGGACTAGCGGAGCACACCGGGGAGCTGTTTTTT. The chain recombines TRBV9 with TRBJ2-2; 11 bases agree with TRBD2. The V gene's germline CDR1 is SGDLS and CDR2 YYNGEE. There are 18 residues in the CDR3. V shed 0 bases and J 3 bases; nucleotides not matched to a gene: 7.

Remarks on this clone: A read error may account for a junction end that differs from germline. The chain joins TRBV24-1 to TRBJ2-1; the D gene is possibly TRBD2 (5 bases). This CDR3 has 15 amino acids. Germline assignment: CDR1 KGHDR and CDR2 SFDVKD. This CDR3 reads CTTSEGGRTYNEQFF. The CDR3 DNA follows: TGTACCACCAGTGAGGGCGGGCGGACCTACAATGAGCAGTTCTTC.

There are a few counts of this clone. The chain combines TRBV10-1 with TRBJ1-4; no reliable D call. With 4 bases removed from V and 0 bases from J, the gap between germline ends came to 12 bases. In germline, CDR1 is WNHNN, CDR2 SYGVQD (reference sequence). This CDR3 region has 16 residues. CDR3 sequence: CASSVVEFSTNEKLFF. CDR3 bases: TGCGCCAGCAGTGTAGTCGAGTTTTCAACTAATGAAAAACTGTTTTTT.

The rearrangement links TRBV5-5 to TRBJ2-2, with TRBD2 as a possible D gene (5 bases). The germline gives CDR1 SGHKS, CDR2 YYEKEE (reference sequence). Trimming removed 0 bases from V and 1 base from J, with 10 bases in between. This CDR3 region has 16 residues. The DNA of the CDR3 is TGTGCCAGCAGCTTGGCTAGCCCTCAGAACACCGGGGAGCTGTTTTTT. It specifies CASSLASPQNTGELFF.

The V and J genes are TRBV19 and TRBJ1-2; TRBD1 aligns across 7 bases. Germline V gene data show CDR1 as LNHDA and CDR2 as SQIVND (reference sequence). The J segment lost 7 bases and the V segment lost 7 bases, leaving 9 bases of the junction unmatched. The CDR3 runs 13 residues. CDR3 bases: TGTGCCAGTACCGAGAGGGGGCTAGGTGGCTACACCTTC. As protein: CASTERGLGGYTF.

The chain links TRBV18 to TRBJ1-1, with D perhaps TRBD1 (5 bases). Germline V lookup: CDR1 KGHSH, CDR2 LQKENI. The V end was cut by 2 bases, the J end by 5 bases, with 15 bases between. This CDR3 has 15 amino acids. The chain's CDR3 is CASSPVNGGATEAFF. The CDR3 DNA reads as TGTGCCAGCTCACCAGTAAACGGGGGAGCAACTGAAGCTTTCTTT.

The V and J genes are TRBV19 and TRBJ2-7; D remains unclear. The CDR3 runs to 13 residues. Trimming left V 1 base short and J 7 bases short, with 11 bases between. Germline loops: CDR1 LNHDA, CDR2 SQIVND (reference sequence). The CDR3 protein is CASSIVLGDEQYF. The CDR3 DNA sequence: TGTGCCAGTAGTATAGTATTGGGCGATGAGCAGTACTTC.

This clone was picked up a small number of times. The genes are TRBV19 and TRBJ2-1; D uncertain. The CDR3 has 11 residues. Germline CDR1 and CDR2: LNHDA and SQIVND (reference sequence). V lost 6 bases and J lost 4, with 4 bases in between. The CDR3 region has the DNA TGTGCCAGTAGCGTTTACAATGAGCAGTTCTTC. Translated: CASSVYNEQFF.

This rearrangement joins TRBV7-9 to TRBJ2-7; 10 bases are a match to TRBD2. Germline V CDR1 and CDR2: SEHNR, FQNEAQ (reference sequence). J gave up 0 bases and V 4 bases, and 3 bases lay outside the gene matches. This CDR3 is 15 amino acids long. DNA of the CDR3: TGTGCCAGCAGCTCGACTAGCGGGCGCTCCTACGAGCAGTACTTC. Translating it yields CASSSTSGRSYEQYF.

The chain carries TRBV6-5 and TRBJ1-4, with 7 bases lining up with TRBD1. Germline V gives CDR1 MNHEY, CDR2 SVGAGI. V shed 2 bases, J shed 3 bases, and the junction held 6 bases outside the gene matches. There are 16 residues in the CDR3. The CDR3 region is CASSYATGASNEKLFF. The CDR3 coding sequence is TGTGCCAGCAGTTACGCAACAGGGGCCTCTAATGAAAAACTGTTTTTT.

CDR3 in amino acids: CASSGTRRVSGANVLTF. CDR3 sequence (DNA): TGTGCCAGTTCCGGGACTAGGCGGGTCTCTGGGGCCAACGTCCTGACTTTC. This rearrangement joins TRBV28 to TRBJ2-6; TRBD2 agrees at 8 bases. There are 17 residues in the CDR3. V gave up 9 bases and J gave up 0 bases; unmatched junction bases: 10. Germline V CDR1 and CDR2: MDHEN, SYDVKM.

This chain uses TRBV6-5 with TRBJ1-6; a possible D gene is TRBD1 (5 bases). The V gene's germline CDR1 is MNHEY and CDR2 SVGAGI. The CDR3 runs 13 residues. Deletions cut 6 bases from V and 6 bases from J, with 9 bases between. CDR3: CASRGVINSPLHF. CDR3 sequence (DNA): TGTGCCAGCAGAGGGGTCATTAATTCACCCCTCCACTTT.

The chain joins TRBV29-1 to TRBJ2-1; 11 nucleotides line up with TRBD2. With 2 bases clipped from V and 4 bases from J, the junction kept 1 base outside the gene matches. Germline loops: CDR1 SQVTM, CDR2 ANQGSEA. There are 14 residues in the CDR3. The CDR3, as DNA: TGCAGCGTTGAAACTAGCGGGAGTTACAATGAGCAGTTCTTC. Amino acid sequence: CSVETSGSYNEQFF.

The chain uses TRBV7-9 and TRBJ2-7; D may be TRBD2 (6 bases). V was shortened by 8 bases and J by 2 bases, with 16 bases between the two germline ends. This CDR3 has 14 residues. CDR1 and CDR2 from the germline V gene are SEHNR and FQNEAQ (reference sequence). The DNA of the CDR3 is TGTGCCAGCGTAATAAATGGCGGGACCTACGAGCAGTACTTC. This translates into CASVINGGTYEQYF.

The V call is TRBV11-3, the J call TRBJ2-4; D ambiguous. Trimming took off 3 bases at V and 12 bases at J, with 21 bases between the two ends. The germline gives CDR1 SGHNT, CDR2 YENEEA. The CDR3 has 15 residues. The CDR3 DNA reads TGTGCCAGCAGCTTCCCTGCCGCGGCACCACCCACTCAGTACTTC. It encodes CASSFPAAAPPTQYF.

CDR3 region: CATSRVQGIGEKLFF. The CDR3 DNA follows: TGTGCCACCAGCAGAGTACAGGGAATAGGCGAAAAACTGTTTTTT. The gene calls are TRBV15 and TRBJ1-4; possible D gene TRBD1, 6 bases. The germline CDR1 and CDR2 sequences are LNHNV and YYDKDF (reference sequence). This CDR3 is built from 15 residues. V was shortened by 1 base and J by 8 bases, with 14 bases between the two germline ends.